Each of the 16 T cell receptor beta chains below was sequenced from the same sample in a study of identical twins (TCRdb year 2016). The library was built by means of 5' RACE. TCRdb lists the instrument as Illumina HiSeq 2000. Using fastp trimming at Q25 and MiXCR clonotype assembly, TCRdb reanalyzed the public sequencing data and kept in-frame beta chains. Rows merge per CDR3 protein into single entries with the most common DNA and genes. The sample table shows about 240,000 distinct CDR3 sequences, and 6% to 8.5% are seen once. The ten largest account for approximately 5.4% of the sample. These same data were also listed under a study on yellow fever vaccine responses in identical twins.

Specimen: CD8+ T cells sorted from blood. The receptor source for this set is a woman aged 18-30 years in good health.

The chain combines TRBV6-1 with TRBJ2-7, with 7 bases aligning to TRBD1. The J segment lost 5 bases and the V segment lost 5 bases, leaving 6 bases of the junction unmatched. CDR3 length: 13 amino acids. Germline V gives CDR1 MNHNS, CDR2 SASEGT. CDR3 coding DNA: TGTGCCAGCAGTAATAAACAGGGGCACGAGCAGTACGTC. Translating it yields CASSNKQGHEQYV.

This clonotype was observed a few times. The genes are TRBV27 and TRBJ2-5, with D possibly being TRBD2 (7 bases). V was trimmed by 5 bases and J by 4 bases, leaving 17 bases between them. Germline lookup yields CDR1 MNHEY and CDR2 SMNVEV (reference sequence). CDR3 length: 15 amino acids. The CDR3 DNA reads as TGTGCCAGCAGTAGGTCGGGGGGCCTGGGAGAGACCCAGTACTTC. This sequence encodes CASSRSGGLGETQYF.

This chain joins TRBV13 and TRBJ2-1, with 10 bases matching TRBD2. The CDR3 is 17 residues long. V lost 1 base, J lost 4 bases, and 7 bases stayed unmatched. CDR1 is PRHDT, CDR2 FYEKMQ, per germline (reference sequence). CDR3 sequence reads: CASSLANGLAVYNEQFF. CDR3 nucleotide sequence: TGTGCCAGCAGCTTAGCAAACGGACTAGCGGTTTACAATGAGCAGTTCTTC.

Only a few counts were recorded for this clonotype. The DNA for the CDR3 is TGTGCCAGCAGTTTAGCAGCGGGCGGGCTGGACAATGAGCAGTTCTTC. Amino acids: CASSLAAGGLDNEQFF. The chain combines TRBV27 with TRBJ2-1; the D gene is possibly TRBD2 (6 bases). Germline V gene lookup returns CDR1 MNHEY and CDR2 SMNVEV (reference sequence). V lost 2 bases and J lost 5, with 16 bases in between. CDR3 length: 16 amino acids.

The chain has TRBV5-6 and TRBJ2-7, with D unclear. The CDR3 loop spans 13 amino acids. Trimming pared 0 bases from V and 5 bases from J, leaving 9 bases between. Germline-derived CDR1 and CDR2 are SGHDT and YYEEEE. CDR3 coding DNA: TGTGCCAGCAGCTTGGTCGTCCAACACGAGCAGTACTTC. Translated: CASSLVVQHEQYF. Based on the CDR3 plus reference TRBV5-6 and TRBJ2-7, the full variable domain is DAGVTQSPTHLIKTRGQQVTLRCSPKSGHDTVSWYQQALGQGPQFIFQYYEEEERQRGNFPDRFSGHQFPNYSSELNVNALLLGDSALYLCASSLVVQHEQYFGPGTRLTVT.

This clonotype has just a few counts. The CDR3 sequence is CASSLSGRGHYEQYF. Written as DNA, the CDR3 is TGTGCCAGCAGTTTATCGGGGCGGGGGCACTACGAGCAGTACTTC. This chain connects TRBV27 to TRBJ2-7, with D possibly being TRBD2 (7 bases). The CDR3 runs to 15 residues. V shed 0 bases and J shed 3 bases, with 12 bases lying between them. CDR1 is MNHEY and CDR2 is SMNVEV in the germline V gene (reference sequence).

This clonotype showed up many times. The chain recombines TRBV5-1 with TRBJ2-5, with D unclear. V lost 5 bases and J 4 bases, leaving 18 bases between the germline ends. This CDR3 comprises 15 residues. The germline V gene has CDR1 SGHRS and CDR2 YFSETQ. In DNA form, the CDR3 reads TGCGCCAGCAGTGGGCTTAGGGAAGTATCAGAGACCCAGTACTTC. It is translated as CASSGLREVSETQYF. Complete variable domain (other parts from reference TRBV5-1 and TRBJ2-5): KAGVTQTPRYLIKTRGQQVTLSCSPISGHRSVSWYQQTPGQGLQFLFEYFSETQRNKGNFPGRFSGRQFSNSRSEMNVSTLELGDSALYLCASSGLREVSETQYFGPGTRLLVL.

This clonotype was recorded a few times. This chain joins TRBV5-6 and TRBJ2-7; TRBD1 or TRBD2 may be the D gene (5 bases each). V lost 1 base to trimming and J lost 7 bases, with 12 bases between them. This CDR3 contains 13 residues. The germline V gene encodes CDR1 SGHDT and CDR2 YYEEEE. CDR3 sequence (DNA): TGTGCCAGCAGCTTGTGGGGGTCTGGGGAGCAGTACTTC. Protein sequence: CASSLWGSGEQYF.

This clonotype was picked up a small number of times. The genes are TRBV12-3 or TRBV12-4 and TRBJ2-5; TRBD1 might be the D (5 bases). The CDR3 consists of 13 residues. Trimming shortened V by 6 bases and J by 2 bases, and 10 bases separated the two germline ends. CDR3 amino acids: CASSDSQQETQYF. CDR3 sequence (DNA): TGTGCCAGCAGCGACAGCCAACAAGAGACCCAGTACTTC.

This clonotype was counted at least ten times. This sequence joins TRBV7-8 and TRBJ2-2; no reliable D call. This CDR3 comprises 15 residues. The V end lost 4 bases, the J end lost 4 bases, and 13 bases lay between the germline ends. Germline-derived CDR1 and CDR2 are SGHVS and FQNEAQ. In DNA form, the CDR3 reads TGTGCCAGCAGCTCTTCGGGCTGGGGCACCGGGGAGCTGTTTTTT. It translates to CASSSSGWGTGELFF.

This clonotype was counted many times. CDR3 sequence (DNA): TGTGCCAGCAGCACAGGGGTTGAGCAGTACTTC. Protein sequence: CASSTGVEQYF. This chain connects TRBV14 to TRBJ2-7, with 7 nucleotides matching TRBD1. Looked up from germline, CDR1 is SGHDN and CDR2 is FVKESK. Germline trimming cut 5 bases from V and 7 bases from J; bases unmatched to any gene: 2. This CDR3 is 11 amino acids long.

This clonotype has at least ten counts. The chain recombines TRBV5-1 with TRBJ1-1; the D gene is possibly TRBD1 (6 bases). Germline lookup yields CDR1 SGHRS and CDR2 YFSETQ. Trimming removed 0 bases from V and 5 bases from J, with 8 bases in between. There are 13 residues in the CDR3. This CDR3 is CASSLEGVTEAFF. The CDR3 DNA follows: TGCGCCAGCAGCTTGGAGGGGGTTACTGAAGCTTTCTTT.

This clonotype was seen at least ten times. The genes are TRBV6-5 and TRBJ1-1, with 11 bases matching TRBD1. This CDR3 has 13 residues. V shed 4 bases, J shed 6 bases, and the junction held 1 base outside the gene matches. Germline values: CDR1 MNHEY, CDR2 SVGAGI. CDR3 sequence: CASSWDRGAEAFF. DNA of the CDR3: TGTGCCAGCAGTTGGGACAGGGGGGCTGAAGCTTTCTTT.

This rearrangement joins TRBV28 to TRBJ2-7, with D possibly TRBD2 on 6 matching bases. Germline V gene sequence: CDR1 MDHEN, CDR2 SYDVKM. The CDR3 spans 15 residues. The germline V and J ends were trimmed by 3 bases and 3 bases, with 15 bases remaining between them. DNA for the CDR3: TGTGCCAGCAGTTTTGGAGCGGGCCTCTTCTACGAGCAGTACTTC. Its translation: CASSFGAGLFYEQYF.

The chain employs TRBV4-1 and TRBJ2-7; D unclear. This CDR3 spans 14 amino acids. CDR1 and CDR2 (germline): MGHRA, YSYEKL. Deletions cut 0 bases from V and 3 bases from J, with 9 bases between. CDR3 protein: CASSQDPKDYEQYV. CDR3 bases: TGCGCCAGCAGCCAAGATCCCAAAGACTACGAGCAGTACGTC.

This clonotype was counted many times. This chain links TRBV11-1 with TRBJ2-5; 11 nucleotides line up with TRBD1. The germline gives CDR1 SGHAT, CDR2 FQDESV (reference sequence). The CDR3 has 19 amino acids. V lost 5 bases and J lost 1; bases outside the gene matches: 15. The CDR3 coding sequence is TGTGCCAGCAGCCCTGGACAGGGGGCAAGTTTTGAAGTCCAAGAGACCCAGTACTTC. This sequence encodes CASSPGQGASFEVQETQYF.